This paragraph covers one T cell receptor beta chain sequence. These data are taken from a study of technical replicates of blood from a few donors. The data were produced by immunoSEQ multiplex PCR, yet TCRdb's version contains in-frame clones alone and is incomplete. The table has over 85,000 clones, about 95% seen once. This CDR3 is 14 amino acids long. Germline loops: CDR1 SGHAT, CDR2 FQNNGV. V shed 4 bases and J 10 bases; nucleotides not matched to a gene: 7. This TCR was recovered from a human donor in good health. Specimen: T cells isolated from PBMCs. This chain links TRBV11-2 with TRBJ1-4, with 9 bases identical to TRBD1. The CDR3 sequence is CASSSNRGRGKLFF. CDR3 DNA sequence: TGTGCCAGCAGCTCCAACAGGGGGCGGGGAAAACTGTTTTTT.